This T cell receptor beta chain appears in the sequencing data of a study of blood T cell repertoires in COVID-19. This CDR3 has 14 residues. The ends were cut back, 4 bases at V and 3 bases at J, with 11 bases in the middle. Germline CDR1 reads SGHNT; CDR2 reads YYREEE (reference sequence). Original handling: Counts of nucleated cells, estimated from reference gene primer amplification, were obtained. The data were produced by immunoSEQ multiplex PCR, yet TCRdb's version contains in-frame clones alone and is incomplete. That table supplies the V and J calls and clone size; D and trimming were determined from the DNA. Of under 300,000 clones listed, roughly 89% are singletons.

The chain has TRBV5-4 and TRBJ1-5, with D perhaps TRBD1 (6 bases). Sequencing input: peripheral blood. This TCR derives from a woman aged 40 to 49 who had recovered from COVID-19. This chain's CDR3 is CASSADRYNQPQHF. The CDR3 DNA sequence: TGTGCCAGCAGCGCGGACAGATACAATCAGCCCCAGCATTTT.